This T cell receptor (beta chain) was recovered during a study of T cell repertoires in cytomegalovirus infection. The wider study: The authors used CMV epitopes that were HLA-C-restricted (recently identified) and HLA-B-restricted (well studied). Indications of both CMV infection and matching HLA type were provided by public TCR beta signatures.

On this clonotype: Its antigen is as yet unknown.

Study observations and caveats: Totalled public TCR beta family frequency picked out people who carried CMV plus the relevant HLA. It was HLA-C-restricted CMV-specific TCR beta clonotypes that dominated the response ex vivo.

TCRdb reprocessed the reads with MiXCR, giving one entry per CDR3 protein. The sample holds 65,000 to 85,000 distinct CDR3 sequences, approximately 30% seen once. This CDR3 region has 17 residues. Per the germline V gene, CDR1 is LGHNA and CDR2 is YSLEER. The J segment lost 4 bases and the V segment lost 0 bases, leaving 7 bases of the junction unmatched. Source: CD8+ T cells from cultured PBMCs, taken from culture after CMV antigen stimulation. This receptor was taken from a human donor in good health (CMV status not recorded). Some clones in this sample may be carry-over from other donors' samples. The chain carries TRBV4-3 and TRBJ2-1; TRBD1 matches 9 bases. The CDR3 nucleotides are TGCGCCAGCAGCCAAGACTCCGACAGGGGGATATACAATGAGCAGTTCTTC. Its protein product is CASSQDSDRGIYNEQFF.